Presented here are 7 T cell receptor beta chains from one specimen sequenced in a study of blood T cell repertoires in COVID-19. Here immunoSEQ multiplex PCR was the method, and the copy in TCRdb shows in-frame clones only, minus some. Found here are about 160,000 clones, around 85% of them singletons; the top ten hold approximately 6.9%. Material: peripheral blood. All receptors come from a man older than 75 with COVID-19, enrolled during active disease.

This clone is a singleton in its sample. V gene TRBV9 combines with J gene TRBJ1-5; possible D gene TRBD1, 5 bases. The CDR3 consists of 17 residues. The germline V and J ends were trimmed by 4 bases and 3 bases, with 20 bases remaining between them. Per the germline V gene, CDR1 is SGDLS and CDR2 is YYNGEE. The CDR3 DNA sequence: TGTGCCAGCAGCCCCTCGTGGGGGGGGATCCTCAATCAGCCCCAGCATTTT. It is translated as CASSPSWGGILNQPQHF.

This clone has only one observation. This sequence joins TRBV4-2 and TRBJ1-4, with 12 bases lining up with TRBD1. The germline CDR1 and CDR2 sequences are LGHNA and YNFKEQ. This CDR3 has 17 residues. The V and J ends lost 0 bases and 8 bases, in that order; junction bases with no gene match: 7. The DNA for the CDR3 is TGTGCCAGCAGCCAAGAAGGGACAGGGGGCAATGACGAAAAACTGTTTTTT. This encodes CASSQEGTGGNDEKLFF.

V usage is TRBV18 and J usage is TRBJ1-5; 7 bases align to TRBD1. V shed 4 bases and J 7 bases; nucleotides not matched to a gene: 4. CDR1 and CDR2 (germline): KGHSH, LQKENI. The CDR3 consists of 13 residues. The CDR3 region has the DNA TGTGCCAGCTCACTTACAGGGGAACAGCCCCAGCATTTT. Translation gives CASSLTGEQPQHF. The variable domain in full, completed from reference TRBV18 and TRBJ1-5, reads NAGVMQNPRHLVRRRGQEARLRCSPMKGHSHVYWYRQLPEEGLKFMVYLQKENIIDESGMPKERFSAEFPKEGPSILRIQQVVRGDSAAYFCASSLTGEQPQHFGDGTRLSIL.

The chain has TRBV9 and TRBJ2-5, with D uncertain. Germline V lookup: CDR1 SGDLS, CDR2 YYNGEE. Trimming pared 0 bases from V and 0 bases from J, leaving 6 bases between. CDR3 length: 14 residues. CDR3 nucleotide sequence: TGTGCCAGCAGCGTAGGTCCGTACCAAGAGACCCAGTACTTC. This gives the protein CASSVGPYQETQYF.

This chain links TRBV2 with TRBJ1-3, with D perhaps TRBD1 (5 bases). The germline CDR1 and CDR2 sequences are SNHLY and FYNNEI. V shed 7 bases and J shed 0 bases, with 13 bases lying between them. The CDR3 loop spans 15 amino acids. DNA for the CDR3: TGTGCCAGCAAGCCGGCAGGGTTCTCTGGAAACACCATATATTTT. Translation gives CASKPAGFSGNTIYF.

CDR3 residues: CASSEVRTGSNEQFF. The DNA of the CDR3 is TGTGCCAGCAGTGAAGTTCGGACAGGGAGCAATGAGCAGTTCTTC. The rearrangement uses TRBV2 and TRBJ2-1, with 8 bases matching TRBD1. V shed 1 base, J shed 6 bases, and the junction held 5 bases outside the gene matches. Germline V gives CDR1 SNHLY, CDR2 FYNNEI. This CDR3 is 15 amino acids long.

The chain combines TRBV4-1 with TRBJ2-1; 7 bases agree with TRBD1. Trimming took 2 bases from V and 5 from J; bases not matched to a gene: 9. Germline lookup yields CDR1 MGHRA and CDR2 YSYEKL. This CDR3 has 16 residues. The CDR3, as DNA: TGCGCCAGCAGCCAATTCGGGACAGCCTTAAACAATGAGCAGTTCTTC. Its protein product is CASSQFGTALNNEQFF.